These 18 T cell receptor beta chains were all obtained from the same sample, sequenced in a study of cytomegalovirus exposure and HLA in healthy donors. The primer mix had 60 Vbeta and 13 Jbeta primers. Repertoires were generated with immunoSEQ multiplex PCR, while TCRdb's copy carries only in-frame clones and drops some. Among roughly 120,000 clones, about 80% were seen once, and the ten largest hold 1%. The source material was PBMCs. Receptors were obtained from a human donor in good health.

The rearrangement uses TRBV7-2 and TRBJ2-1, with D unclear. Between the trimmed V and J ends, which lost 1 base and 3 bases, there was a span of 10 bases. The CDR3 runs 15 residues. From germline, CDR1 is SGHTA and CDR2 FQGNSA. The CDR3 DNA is TGTGCCAGCAGCTTAGAGATCTCGGTCTACAATGAGCAGTTCTTC. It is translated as CASSLEISVYNEQFF.

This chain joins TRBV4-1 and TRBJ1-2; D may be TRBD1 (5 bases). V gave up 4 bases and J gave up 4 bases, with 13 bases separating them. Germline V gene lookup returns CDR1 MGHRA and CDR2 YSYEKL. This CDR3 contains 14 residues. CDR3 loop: CASSPRGQPYGYTF. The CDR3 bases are TGCGCCAGCAGCCCCCGCGGACAACCCTATGGCTACACCTTC.

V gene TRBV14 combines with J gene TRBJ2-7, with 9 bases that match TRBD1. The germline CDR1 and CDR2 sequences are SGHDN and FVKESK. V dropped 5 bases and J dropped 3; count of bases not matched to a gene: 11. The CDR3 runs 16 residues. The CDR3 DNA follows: TGTGCCAGCAGCTTAACGCCGGGACAGGGAGGCTACGAGCAGTACTTC. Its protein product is CASSLTPGQGGYEQYF.

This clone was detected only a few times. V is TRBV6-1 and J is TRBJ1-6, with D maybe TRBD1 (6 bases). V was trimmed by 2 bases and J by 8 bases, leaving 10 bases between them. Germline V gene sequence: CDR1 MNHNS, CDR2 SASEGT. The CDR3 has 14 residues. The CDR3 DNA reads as TGTGCCAGCAGTGAAATAGACAGGCATTCACCCCTCCACTTT. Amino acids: CASSEIDRHSPLHF.

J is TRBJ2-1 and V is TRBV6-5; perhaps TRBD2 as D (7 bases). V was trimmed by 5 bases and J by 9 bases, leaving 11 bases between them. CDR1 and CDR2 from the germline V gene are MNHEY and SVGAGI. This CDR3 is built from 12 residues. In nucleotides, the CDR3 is TGTGCCAGCAGTCGGGGGGCCGGTGAGCAGTTCTTC. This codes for CASSRGAGEQFF.

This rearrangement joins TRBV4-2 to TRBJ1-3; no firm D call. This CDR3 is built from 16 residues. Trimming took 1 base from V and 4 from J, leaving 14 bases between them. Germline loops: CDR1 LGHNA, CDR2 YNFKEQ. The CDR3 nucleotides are TGTGCCAGCAGCCAAGTGACGGACTCTTACGGAAACACCATATATTTT. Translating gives CASSQVTDSYGNTIYF.

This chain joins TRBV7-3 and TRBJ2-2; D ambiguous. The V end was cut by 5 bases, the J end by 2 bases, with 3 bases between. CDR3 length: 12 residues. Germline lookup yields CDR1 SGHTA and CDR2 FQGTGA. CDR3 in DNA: TGTGCCAGCAGCCCTAACACCGGGGAGCTGTTTTTT. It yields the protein CASSPNTGELFF. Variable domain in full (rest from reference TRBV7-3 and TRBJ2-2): GAGVSQTPSNKVTEKGKYVELRCDPISGHTALYWYRQSLGQGPEFLIYFQGTGAADDSGLPNDRFFAVRPEGSVSTLKIQRTERGDSAVYLCASSPNTGELFFGEGSRLTVL.

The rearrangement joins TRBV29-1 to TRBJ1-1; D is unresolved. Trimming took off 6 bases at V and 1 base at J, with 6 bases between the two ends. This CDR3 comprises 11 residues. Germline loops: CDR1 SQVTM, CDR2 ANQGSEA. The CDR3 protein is CSVGRNTEAFF. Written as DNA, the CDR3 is TGCAGCGTCGGGAGGAACACTGAAGCTTTCTTT.

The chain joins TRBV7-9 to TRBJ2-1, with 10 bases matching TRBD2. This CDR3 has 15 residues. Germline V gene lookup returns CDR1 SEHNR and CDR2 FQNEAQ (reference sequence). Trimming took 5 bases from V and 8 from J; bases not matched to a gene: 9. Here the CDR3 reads CASSLPGLAVDEQFF. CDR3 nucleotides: TGTGCCAGCAGCCTGCCTGGACTAGCGGTGGATGAGCAGTTCTTC.

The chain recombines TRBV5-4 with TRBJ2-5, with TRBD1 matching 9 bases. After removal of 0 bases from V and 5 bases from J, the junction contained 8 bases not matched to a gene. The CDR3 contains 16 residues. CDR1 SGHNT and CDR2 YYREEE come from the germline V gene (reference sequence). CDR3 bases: TGTGCCAGCAGCTTGGCCGGGACAGGGATAGGCGAGACCCAGTACTTC. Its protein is CASSLAGTGIGETQYF.

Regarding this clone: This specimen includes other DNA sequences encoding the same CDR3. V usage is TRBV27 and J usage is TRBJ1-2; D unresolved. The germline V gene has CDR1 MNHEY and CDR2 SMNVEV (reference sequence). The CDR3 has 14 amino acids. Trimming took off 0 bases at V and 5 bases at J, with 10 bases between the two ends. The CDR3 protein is CASSLSMAGYGYTF. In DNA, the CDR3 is TGTGCCAGCAGTTTATCGATGGCAGGTTATGGCTACACCTTC.

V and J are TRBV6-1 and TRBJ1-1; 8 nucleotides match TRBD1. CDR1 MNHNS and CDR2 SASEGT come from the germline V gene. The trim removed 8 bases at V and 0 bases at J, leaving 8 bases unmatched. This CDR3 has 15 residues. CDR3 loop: CASYDRGDMNTEAFF. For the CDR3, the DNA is TGTGCCAGCTACGACAGGGGAGACATGAACACTGAAGCTTTCTTT.

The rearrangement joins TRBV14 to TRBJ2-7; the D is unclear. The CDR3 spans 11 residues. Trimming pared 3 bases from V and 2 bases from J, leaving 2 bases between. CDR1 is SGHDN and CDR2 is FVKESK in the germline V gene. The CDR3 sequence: CASSHTYEQYF. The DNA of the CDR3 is TGTGCCAGCAGCCATACCTACGAGCAGTACTTC.

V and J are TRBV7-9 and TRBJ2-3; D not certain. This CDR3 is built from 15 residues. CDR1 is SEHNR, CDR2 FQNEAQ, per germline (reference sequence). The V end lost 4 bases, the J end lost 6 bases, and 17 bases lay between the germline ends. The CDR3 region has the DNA TGTGCCAGCAGCTGGGCCCGGAAGGCCACGGATACGCAGTATTTT. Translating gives CASSWARKATDTQYF.

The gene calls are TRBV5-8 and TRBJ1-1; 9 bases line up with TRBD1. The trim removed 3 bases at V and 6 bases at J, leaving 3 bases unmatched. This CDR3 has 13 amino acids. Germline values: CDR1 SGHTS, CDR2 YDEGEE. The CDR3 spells CASSSGTGSEAFF. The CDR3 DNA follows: TGTGCCAGCAGCTCGGGGACAGGGTCTGAAGCTTTCTTT.

The CDR3 sequence: CASSPLGNAGAFF. CDR3 nucleotide sequence: TGTGCCAGCTCACCACTGGGGAACGCAGGGGCTTTCTTT. This chain links TRBV18 with TRBJ1-1; tentative D call: TRBD1 (5 bases). Trimming stripped 1 base from V and 11 bases from J, with 14 bases between. This CDR3 comprises 13 residues. Per the germline V gene, CDR1 is KGHSH and CDR2 is LQKENI.

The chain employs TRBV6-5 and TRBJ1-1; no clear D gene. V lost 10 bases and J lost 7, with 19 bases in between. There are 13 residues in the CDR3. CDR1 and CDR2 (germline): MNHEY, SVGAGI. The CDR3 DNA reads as TGTGCCACCAAGAGTAACGAGATTCGTGAAGCTTTCTTT. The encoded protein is CATKSNEIREAFF.

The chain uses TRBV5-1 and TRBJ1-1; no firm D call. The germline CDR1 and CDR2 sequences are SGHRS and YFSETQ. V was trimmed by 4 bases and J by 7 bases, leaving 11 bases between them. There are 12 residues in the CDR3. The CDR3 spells CASSPGGVEAFF. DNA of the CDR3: TGCGCCAGCAGCCCGGGCGGGGTTGAAGCTTTCTTT.